The clone carrying this T cell receptor beta chain was seen only a few times. Antigen specificity is unknown. Sorted CD4+ subsets: naive, central memory, regulatory, stem cell-like memory (CD45RO/CCR7/CD25/CD127/CD95/CD27 panel). Expressed TCRB transcripts were sequenced because the entire RNA isolate underwent reverse transcription. TCRdb keeps only in-frame clones here, not all; method: immunoSEQ multiplex PCR. The data contain 110,000 to 150,000 clones, just over 9% of them seen just once; the ten biggest clones take up 0.6% to 0.8%. The entry originates in a study of beta chain features in type 1 diabetes. Study information: Examination of sorted cells across all samples involved about 99 million cells. Study observations and caveats: Type 1 diabetes patients had TCRB CDR3s that were shorter (moderately but significantly so) in all four CD4+ subsets. For patients, the naive, central memory and Treg TCRB repertoires appeared more alike than for healthy donors.

The germline V and J ends were trimmed by 0 bases and 7 bases, with 15 bases remaining between them. Germline-derived CDR1 and CDR2 are GTSNPN and SVGIG (reference sequence). This CDR3 is built from 14 residues. The chain joins TRBV30 to TRBJ1-2; a weak D match, TRBD1 (5 bases). This sequence was found in a man younger than 35 in good health. The source material was central memory CD4+ T cells from blood. The CDR3 DNA sequence: TGTGCCTGGAGTGTACCTCCGGGGGTCGCTGGCTACACCTTC. Translated: CAWSVPPGVAGYTF.